This TCR beta chain was documented in a study of T-cell reconstitution after alpha-beta-depleted transplantation in children listed by TCRdb under 2016. About the full investigation: Using TCR repertoire profiling, the study quantitatively followed how T-cell immune reconstitution unfolded in children after TCRalphabeta/CD19-depleted allogeneic hematopoietic cell transplantation.

The method was PCR. The sequencing machine was an Illumina HiSeq 2500. Molecular barcoding was employed in the preparation of TCR libraries, with unique molecular identifiers being used to normalize TCRbeta repertoire quantification. In-frame beta chains were kept once TCRdb had trimmed the public reads at Q25 with fastp and called clones with MiXCR. Each CDR3 protein gets just one entry, which takes the most common genes and DNA from the rows behind it. Present in this sample are about 300,000 distinct CDR3 sequences, around a tenth of which were seen just once. Of the sample, less than 9% is held by the ten largest clones. The treatment or condition label, read with the paper, signifies: allogeneic hematopoietic cell transplantation with graft depleted of TCRalphabeta T cells and CD19 B cells. The transplant recipients were children given TCRalphabeta/CD19-depleted allogeneic hematopoietic cell grafts.

The paper as a whole reports these results and caveats: In some patients, high TCRbeta diversity at day 60 was attributed to recipient T cells and intrathymic progenitors that had survived conditioning. About two months after transplant, the apparently early recovery of alphabetaT-cell counts reportedly depended on just several hundred clones that had expanded rapidly and came from non-depleted graft cells. Over the following months the frequencies of hyperexpanded clones went down, and after one year T-cell counts and TCRbeta diversity were mostly credited to newly produced T cells.

This clonotype has only a few counts. Its antigen has not been determined. The input lacks base qualities; no much larger clone sits a single base away. The CDR3 has 12 amino acids, counting the end cysteine and phenylalanine. Of the read, only the CDR3 DNA is kept; its 36 bases are in frame from base 1. The trim is 3 bases for V and 3 bases for J, with a gap of 9 bases between the germline ends. CDR1 and CDR2 are drawn from the germline V gene: SQVTM, ANQGSEA. Here the sequenced sample was PBMCs, taken before TCRalphabeta/CD19-depleted stem cell transplant. The chain is made from TRBV29-1 and TRBJ2-7; TRBD1 is possibly the D segment (6 matching bases). The TCR originated in a boy in the first two years of life with acute myeloid leukemia, due to receive a stem cell transplant. The CDR3 corresponds to CSVDLTGYEQYF. The sequenced DNA is TGCAGCGTTGACTTGACAGGCTACGAGCAGTACTTC.